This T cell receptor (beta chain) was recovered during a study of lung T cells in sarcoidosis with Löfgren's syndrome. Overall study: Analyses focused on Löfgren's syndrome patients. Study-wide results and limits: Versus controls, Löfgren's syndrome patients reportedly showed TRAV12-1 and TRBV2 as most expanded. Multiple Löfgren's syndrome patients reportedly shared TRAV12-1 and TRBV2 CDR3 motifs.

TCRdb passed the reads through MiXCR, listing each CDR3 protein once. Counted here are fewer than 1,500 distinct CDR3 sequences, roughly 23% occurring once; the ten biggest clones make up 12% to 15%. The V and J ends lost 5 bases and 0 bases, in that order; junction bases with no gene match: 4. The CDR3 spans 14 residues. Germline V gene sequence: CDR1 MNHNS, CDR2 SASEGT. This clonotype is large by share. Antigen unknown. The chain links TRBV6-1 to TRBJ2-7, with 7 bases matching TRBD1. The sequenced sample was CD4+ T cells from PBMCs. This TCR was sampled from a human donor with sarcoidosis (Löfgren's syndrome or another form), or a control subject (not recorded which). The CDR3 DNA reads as TGTGCCAGCAGTCTACAGGGGATCTCCTACGAGCAGTACGTC. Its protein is CASSLQGISYEQYV.